A selection of T cell receptor beta chains follows, all from one sample in a study of lymphopenia after photon versus proton radiotherapy. Method: immunoSEQ multiplex PCR; TCRdb's copy keeps in-frame clones and lacks some. The table shows approximately 160,000 clones, with 80% to 90% occurring only once. Source: peripheral blood, taken from a patient treated with photon-based radiotherapy. The receptors derive from a man over 45 with gastric cancer. CDR3s include the opening cysteine and the closing phenylalanine or tryptophan. The D gene is left open where the match is weak. Clone size, where shown, is once, few, many, or a class for clones that have expanded.

TRBJ2-1 | 13 | . | TRBV19 | TRBD1 | CASSQTGQNEQFF | TGTGCCAGTAGTCAGACGGGACAGAATGAGCAGTTCTTC
TRBJ2-5 | 14 | . | TRBV6-5 | . | CASSYGQRGETQYF | TGTGCCAGCAGTTACGGTCAGAGAGGCGAGACCCAGTACTTC
TRBJ1-5 | 14 | . | TRBV28 | TRBD1 | CASSAGTVNQPQHF | TGTGCCAGCAGTGCCGGGACAGTCAATCAGCCCCAGCATTTT
TRBJ1-1 | 17 | . | TRBV14 | TRBD1 | CASSLIWDRGRESGAFF | TGTGCCAGCAGCCTGATTTGGGACAGGGGAAGAGAAAGCGGAGCTTTCTTT
TRBJ2-2 | 15 | . | TRBV7-9 | TRBD1 | CASSLGDSLTGELFF | TGTGCCAGCAGCTTAGGGGACAGTTTGACCGGGGAGCTGTTTTTT
TRBJ2-4 | 16 | . | TRBV6-6 | . | CASSLQASGIQDIQYF | TGTGCCAGCAGTCTCCAGGCGTCGGGTATCCAGGACATTCAGTACTTC
TRBJ2-1 | 16 | . | TRBV7-9 | TRBD2 | CASSPRGSGDHNEQFF | TGTGCCAGCAGCCCCCGCGGTAGCGGGGATCACAATGAGCAGTTCTTC
TRBJ2-1 | 17 | . | TRBV5-1 | TRBD2 | CASTLGLIAGRGDEQFF | TGCGCCAGCACGTTAGGGCTCATAGCGGGTAGAGGGGATGAGCAGTTCTTC
TRBJ2-1 | 15 | . | TRBV5-1 | . | CASSPGAGAHNEQFF | TGCGCCAGCAGTCCGGGGGCGGGAGCCCACAATGAGCAGTTCTTC
TRBJ2-7 | 16 | . | TRBV5-6 | TRBD2 | CASSRLTGTSSYEQYF | TGTGCCAGCAGCCGACTAACCGGGACTAGCTCCTACGAGCAGTACTTC
TRBJ2-1 | 13 | . | TRBV29-1 | . | CSVEWVGRDEQFF | TGCAGCGTTGAATGGGTAGGTCGGGATGAGCAGTTCTTC
TRBJ1-5 | 13 | . | TRBV19 | . | CASSLGAVQPQHF | TGTGCCAGTAGCTTGGGTGCAGTCCAGCCCCAGCATTTT
TRBJ1-1 | 13 | once | TRBV6-1 | . | CASSARENTEAFF | TGTGCCAGCAGTGCCAGAGAGAACACTGAAGCTTTCTTT
TRBJ1-5 | 15 | . | TRBV19 | TRBD1 | CASSIPSTGEQPQHF | TGTGCCAGTAGTATCCCCTCGACAGGGGAACAGCCCCAGCATTTT
TRBJ2-7 | 15 | . | TRBV19 | TRBD1 | CASSLLGTGLLEQYF | TGTGCCAGTAGTCTTTTGGGGACAGGGTTGCTCGAGCAGTACTTC
TRBJ2-5 | 13 | . | TRBV5-4 | . | CASSPGPSETQYF | TGTGCCAGCAGCCCGGGTCCTTCAGAGACCCAGTACTTC
TRBJ1-2 | 13 | . | TRBV10-3 | . | CAISPGTNYGYTF | TGTGCCATCAGTCCGGGAACTAACTATGGCTACACCTTC
TRBJ2-1 | 13 | . | TRBV5-1 | . | CAIGTPGADEQFF | TGCGCCATCGGGACACCGGGAGCCGATGAGCAGTTCTTC
TRBJ1-2 | 16 | . | TRBV5-8 | . | CASSLEIGVRIDGYTF | TGTGCCAGCAGCTTGGAGATTGGGGTCAGGATCGACGGCTACACCTTC
TRBJ1-3 | 11 | . | TRBV29-1 | . | CSVDVGNTIYF | TGCAGCGTCGATGTTGGAAACACCATATATTTT
TRBJ2-5 | 13 | . | TRBV5-4 | . | CASSLHGSETQYF | TGTGCCAGCAGCTTGCATGGTTCTGAGACCCAGTACTTC
TRBJ2-2 | 20 | once | TRBV23-1 | TRBD2 | CASSRNGTSGSGGNTGELFF | TGCGCCAGCAGTCGTAACGGGACTAGCGGGAGTGGAGGGAACACCGGGGAGCTGTTTTTT
TRBJ2-5 | 14 | . | TRBV7-3 | TRBD1 | CASSLTGGRETQYF | TGTGCCAGCAGCCTCACAGGGGGCCGGGAGACCCAGTACTTC
TRBJ2-7 | 13 | . | TRBV19 | . | CASSPAGPYEQYF | TGTGCCAGTAGTCCCGCAGGGCCCTACGAGCAGTACTTC
TRBJ2-1 | 15 | . | TRBV5-1 | TRBD1 | CASSSGQKTYNEQFF | TGCGCCAGCAGCTCGGGACAGAAAACCTACAATGAGCAGTTCTTC
TRBJ1-1 | 12 | . | TRBV6-5 | TRBD1 | CATRTGGSEAFF | TGTGCCACCCGGACAGGGGGATCTGAAGCTTTCTTT
TRBJ2-5 | 13 | . | TRBV10-1 | . | CASSEGGGETQYF | TGCGCCAGCAGCGAGGGAGGGGGGGAGACCCAGTACTTC
TRBJ1-1 | 12 | . | TRBV10-2 | . | CASRGVNTEAFF | TGCGCCAGCAGGGGGGTGAACACTGAAGCTTTCTTT
TRBJ2-7 | 15 | . | TRBV6-1 | TRBD2 | CASSGSGLGTYEQYF | TGTGCCAGCAGCGGATCGGGACTAGGGACCTACGAGCAGTACTTC
TRBJ1-5 | 13 | . | TRBV15 | . | CATSRATNQPQHF | TGTGCCACCAGCAGAGCAACCAATCAGCCCCAGCATTTT
TRBJ2-7 | 13 | . | TRBV4-3 | . | CASSPWRGYEQYF | TGCGCCAGCAGCCCCTGGAGGGGCTACGAGCAGTACTTC
TRBJ2-1 | 16 | . | TRBV28 | TRBD2 | CATGGRSGSSYNEQFF | TGTGCCACTGGGGGGAGGAGCGGGAGCTCCTACAATGAGCAGTTCTTC
TRBJ1-2 | 16 | . | TRBV6-6 | . | CASSRTDRGGNYGYTF | TGTGCCAGCAGTCGGACGGATCGGGGCGGAAACTATGGCTACACCTTC
TRBJ2-3 | 15 | . | TRBV12-2 | . | CASRPKRRSTDTQYF | TGTGCAAGTCGCCCAAAGCGGAGGAGCACAGATACGCAGTATTTT
TRBJ1-2 | 16 | . | TRBV19 | TRBD1 | CASRVLTGQPLYGYTF | TGTGCCAGTAGAGTATTGACGGGACAGCCTCTCTATGGCTACACCTTC
TRBJ2-7 | 16 | . | TRBV4-2 | . | CASSQDFLAASYEQYF | TGTGCCAGCAGCCAAGATTTTCTAGCTGCCTCCTACGAGCAGTACTTC
TRBJ1-5 | 12 | . | TRBV2 | . | CASRDSNQPQHF | TGTGCCAGCCGGGATAGCAATCAGCCCCAGCATTTT
TRBJ2-7 | 15 | . | TRBV18 | . | CASSPTISGDSEQYF | TGTGCCAGCTCACCGACGATCTCAGGGGACTCCGAGCAGTACTTC
TRBJ2-3 | 13 | . | TRBV6-4 | . | CASSDGSTDTQYF | TGTGCCAGCAGTGACGGCAGCACAGATACGCAGTATTTT
TRBJ2-7 | 12 | . | TRBV30 | . | CAWSATPGHLYF | TGTGCCTGGAGTGCGACCCCGGGACATCTGTACTTC
TRBJ2-4 | 14 | once | TRBV5-1 | . | CASSLATSKNIQYF | TGCGCCAGCAGCTTGGCGACATCAAAAAACATTCAGTACTTC
TRBJ1-4 | 16 | . | TRBV11-2 | . | CASSLGSGEELEKLFF | TGTGCCAGCAGCTTAGGGTCCGGGGAAGAACTCGAAAAACTGTTTTTT
TRBJ2-2 | 12 | . | TRBV5-1 | . | CASSLNSGELFF | TGCGCCAGCAGCTTGAACTCCGGGGAGCTGTTTTTT
TRBJ1-5 | 15 | once | TRBV10-3 | . | CAISESRGGNQPQHF | TGTGCCATCAGTGAGTCGAGGGGGGGAAATCAGCCCCAGCATTTT
TRBJ1-3 | 14 | . | TRBV30 | . | CAWRYRGGPDTIYF | TGTGCCTGGAGGTATCGGGGGGGGCCGGACACCATATATTTT
TRBJ2-1 | 15 | . | TRBV6-4 | . | CASSRAGDPYNEQFF | TGTGCCAGCAGTAGGGCCGGGGACCCGTACAATGAGCAGTTCTTC
TRBJ2-1 | 16 | . | TRBV19 | TRBD1 | CASSTRDSPLYNEQFF | TGTGCCAGTAGTACCCGGGACAGCCCTCTCTACAATGAGCAGTTCTTC
TRBJ1-4 | 16 | . | TRBV7-2 | TRBD1 | CASSPPPGQRNEKLFF | TGTGCCAGCAGCCCACCACCGGGACAGCGAAATGAAAAACTGTTTTTT
TRBJ2-6 | 20 | . | TRBV4-3 | TRBD1 | CASSQDGPSTGFAGANVLTF | TGCGCCAGCAGCCAAGATGGGCCCTCGACAGGGTTTGCTGGGGCCAACGTCCTGACTTTC
TRBJ1-1 | 14 | . | TRBV10-3 | TRBD1 | CAISDRGANTEAFF | TGTGCCATCAGTGACAGGGGGGCGAACACTGAAGCTTTCTTT
TRBJ2-7 | 16 | . | TRBV7-2 | . | CASSLALNGGYDEQYF | TGTGCCAGCAGCTTAGCGCTAAATGGGGGGTACGACGAGCAGTACTTC
TRBJ1-2 | 14 | . | TRBV18 | TRBD1 | CASSLGQGADGYTF | TGTGCCAGCTCATTAGGACAGGGGGCGGACGGCTACACCTTC
TRBJ2-5 | 15 | . | TRBV5-4 | TRBD2 | CASSPTSGRRETQYF | TGTGCCAGCAGTCCGACTAGCGGGAGGAGGGAGACCCAGTACTTC
TRBJ2-7 | 15 | . | TRBV5-5 | . | CASSLAGTELYEQYF | TGTGCCAGCAGCTTGGCCGGGACTGAGCTATACGAGCAGTACTTC
TRBJ2-7 | 15 | few | TRBV7-3 | TRBD1 | CASSPTRDRNYEQYF | TGTGCCAGCAGCCCTACCCGGGACAGGAACTACGAGCAGTACTTC